One sample yielded the 27 T cell receptor beta chains listed below, sequenced in a study of blood T cell repertoires in COVID-19. Measured with immunoSEQ multiplex PCR; TCRdb has only the in-frame clones, and not every one. The sample gives about 280,000 clones, 70% to 90% of which show up once; about 11% is in the top ten. The sample comprised peripheral blood. These receptors all come from a woman aged 70 to 79 with acute or convalescent COVID-19.

The chain links TRBV9 to TRBJ2-5; 9 nucleotides match TRBD2. CDR3 length: 17 amino acids. Germline CDR1 reads SGDLS; CDR2 reads YYNGEE. V shed 3 bases, J shed 4 bases, and the junction held 13 bases outside the gene matches. The CDR3 DNA follows: TGTGCCAGCAGCGCAAGCGCCACCCAGACTAGCGGAGAGACCCAGTACTTC. The encoded protein is CASSASATQTSGETQYF.

V is TRBV5-1 and J is TRBJ2-7; D is perhaps TRBD2 (5 bases). V lost 0 bases to trimming and J lost 5 bases, with 9 bases between them. CDR1 SGHRS and CDR2 YFSETQ come from the germline V gene. This CDR3 region has 13 residues. The CDR3, as DNA: TGCGCCAGCAGCTTGGAGGGAGCCCACGAGCAGTACTTC. It translates to CASSLEGAHEQYF.

V gene TRBV7-9 combines with J gene TRBJ2-1; possibly TRBD1 for D (5 bases). In germline, CDR1 is SEHNR, CDR2 FQNEAQ (reference sequence). The ends were cut back, 5 bases at V and 0 bases at J, with 8 bases in the middle. This CDR3 contains 14 residues. The CDR3 nucleotides are TGTGCCAGCAGCCCGGACAACTCCTACAATGAGCAGTTCTTC. It yields the protein CASSPDNSYNEQFF.

The rearrangement links TRBV10-1 to TRBJ1-1; possible D gene TRBD1, 6 bases. Germline loops: CDR1 WNHNN, CDR2 SYGVQD (reference sequence). V was cut by 5 bases and J by 11 bases, with 18 bases left in between. This CDR3 spans 13 amino acids. This CDR3 is CASSPDRRAGAFF. The CDR3 DNA reads as TGCGCCAGCAGTCCCGACAGGCGCGCTGGGGCTTTCTTT.

This clone is a singleton in its sample. The chain combines TRBV18 with TRBJ1-1, with unresolved D. The CDR3 is 15 residues long. The germline gives CDR1 KGHSH, CDR2 LQKENI. V lost 3 bases and J lost 1, with 12 bases in between. CDR3 in amino acids: CASSPSAPTNTEAFF. CDR3 coding DNA: TGTGCCAGCTCACCTTCCGCACCTACGAACACTGAAGCTTTCTTT.

This clone was observed a handful of times. This chain links TRBV18 with TRBJ2-1, with D possibly TRBD2 on 6 matching bases. The CDR3 covers 13 residues. Germline-derived CDR1 and CDR2 are KGHSH and LQKENI. The V and J ends lost 3 bases and 7 bases respectively, with 10 bases between them. The CDR3 coding sequence is TGTGCCAGCTCACCTAACCTAGCGAATGAGCAGTTCTTC. This gives the protein CASSPNLANEQFF.

This clone was observed a single time. This chain joins TRBV2 and TRBJ1-5, with TRBD1 matching 8 bases. The germline CDR1 and CDR2 sequences are SNHLY and FYNNEI. The CDR3 is 13 residues long. The V and J ends lost 7 bases and 5 bases, in that order; junction bases with no gene match: 4. CDR3 bases: TGTGCCAGCACCGGGACAGGTTATCAGCCCCAGCATTTT. Encoded protein: CASTGTGYQPQHF.

This chain uses TRBV5-4 with TRBJ2-1; 11 bases are a match to TRBD2. Germline V gene lookup returns CDR1 SGHNT and CDR2 YYREEE (reference sequence). V trimming: 4 bases; J trimming: 7 bases; junction bases outside the gene matches: 7. The CDR3 is 15 residues long. This CDR3 reads CASSPGIAGGNEQFF. The CDR3 coding sequence is TGTGCCAGCAGCCCCGGGATAGCGGGGGGGAATGAGCAGTTCTTC.

Note on this clone: This sample also contains other DNA sequences that code for the same CDR3. CDR3 coding DNA: TGTGCCAGCAGTCGACAGGGTGGCACTGAAGCTTTCTTT. Amino acids: CASSRQGGTEAFF. This chain uses TRBV12-3 or TRBV12-4 with TRBJ1-1, with 7 bases lining up with TRBD1. The CDR3 spans 13 residues. The V segment lost 5 bases and the J segment 4 bases; nucleotides outside the gene matches: 4.

This chain joins TRBV5-5 and TRBJ1-6, with D possibly matching TRBD1 (6 bases). V lost 4 bases and J 8 bases, leaving 13 bases between the germline ends. Germline-derived CDR1 and CDR2 are SGHKS and YYEKEE (reference sequence). This CDR3 contains 14 residues. In DNA, the CDR3 is TGTGCCAGCAGCCGACTAGGGGGGGATTCACCCCTCCACTTT. Its translation: CASSRLGGDSPLHF.

This sequence joins TRBV29-1 and TRBJ2-7; D is possibly TRBD1 (5 bases). Germline V gene lookup returns CDR1 SQVTM and CDR2 ANQGSEA. Trimming pared 6 bases from V and 3 bases from J, leaving 9 bases between. The CDR3 loop spans 11 amino acids. This CDR3 is CSVRDDYEQYF. As DNA, the CDR3 is TGCAGCGTCAGGGATGACTACGAGCAGTACTTC.

The chain links TRBV10-3 to TRBJ1-1; a weak D match, TRBD1 (5 bases). Germline V gene data show CDR1 as ENHRY and CDR2 as SYGVKD. This CDR3 is 13 amino acids long. Trimming removed 4 bases at V and 3 bases at J, with 9 bases between. In nucleotides, the CDR3 is TGTGCCATCAGTGCCCAGGGTTACACTGAAGCTTTCTTT. As protein: CAISAQGYTEAFF.

The J gene is TRBJ2-7, the V gene TRBV6-5; a weak D match, TRBD1 (6 bases). The length of the CDR3 is 15 residues. V was pared by 7 bases and J by 6 bases, with 22 bases between. The germline V gene encodes CDR1 MNHEY and CDR2 SVGAGI. The CDR3 DNA reads TGTGCCAGCAAAGTCCCGGGCCTCAGGGGCTCCGAGCAGTACTTC. Amino acid sequence: CASKVPGLRGSEQYF.

This clone was observed once. This rearrangement joins TRBV6-5 to TRBJ1-2; TRBD1 is a possible D gene (5 bases). The germline gives CDR1 MNHEY, CDR2 SVGAGI. V shed 6 bases and J shed 4 bases, with 15 bases lying between them. The CDR3 loop spans 14 amino acids. The CDR3 coding sequence is TGTGCCAGCAGGTCTAGGGGTATCAGCTATGGCTACACCTTC. This gives the protein CASRSRGISYGYTF.

This chain uses TRBV6-5 with TRBJ1-2, with 7 bases lining up with TRBD1. There are 14 residues in the CDR3. Germline V gene data show CDR1 as MNHEY and CDR2 as SVGAGI. V gave up 6 bases and J gave up 7 bases; unmatched junction bases: 11. The CDR3 region is CASSNLDRVGGYTF. CDR3 bases: TGTGCCAGCAGCAACTTAGACAGGGTGGGTGGCTACACCTTC.

The rearrangement uses TRBV5-1 and TRBJ2-5, with D maybe TRBD1 (6 bases). The length of the CDR3 is 14 residues. CDR1 is SGHRS, CDR2 YFSETQ, per germline. Trimming removed 0 bases from V and 5 bases from J, with 11 bases in between. The CDR3 here is CASSLGGGGETQYF. In nucleotides, the CDR3 is TGCGCCAGCAGCTTGGGAGGGGGTGGCGAGACCCAGTACTTC.

This chain uses TRBV5-6 with TRBJ1-4; TRBD1 matches at 8 bases. This CDR3 is 14 amino acids long. V lost 4 bases to trimming and J lost 7 bases; unmatched junction nucleotides: 6. Germline CDR1 is SGHDT and CDR2 is YYEEEE. CDR3 in DNA: TGTGCCAGCAGCCATCGGACAGGGAGTGAAAAACTGTTTTTT. Translating it yields CASSHRTGSEKLFF.

The chain employs TRBV18 and TRBJ2-5; 9 positions agree with TRBD1. The CDR3 runs to 16 residues. From germline, CDR1 is KGHSH and CDR2 LQKENI. J was trimmed by 5 bases and V by 1 base; bases with no gene match: 8. The DNA for the CDR3 is TGTGCCAGCTCACCACAGGGACAGGGCCTTACTGAGACCCAGTACTTC. Encoded protein: CASSPQGQGLTETQYF.

The rearrangement links TRBV7-8 to TRBJ1-2; 7 nucleotides agree with TRBD1. J lost 4 bases, V lost 1 base, and 12 bases had no gene match. Germline CDR1 SGHVS, CDR2 FQNEAQ. The CDR3 extends over 17 amino acids. DNA of the CDR3: TGTGCCAGCAGCTTAGGAGCATACAGGGGAGAGGGCTATGGCTACACCTTC. Protein sequence: CASSLGAYRGEGYGYTF.

The V call is TRBV5-4, the J call TRBJ1-2, with 7 bases aligning to TRBD1. Germline V gene sequence: CDR1 SGHNT, CDR2 YYREEE (reference sequence). The CDR3 is 17 amino acids. The V gene end was trimmed by 4 bases and the J gene end by 5 bases; junction bases not matched to a gene: 17. DNA for the CDR3: TGTGCCAGCAGCAGCCGGGAGGGGGCGACACGTTATTATGGCTACACCTTC. Translated, it gives CASSSREGATRYYGYTF.

The chain combines TRBV19 with TRBJ2-7; D call uncertain. CDR3 length equals 14 residues. V was trimmed by 5 bases and J by 0 bases, leaving 11 bases between them. Germline loops: CDR1 LNHDA, CDR2 SQIVND (reference sequence). CDR3 nucleotide sequence: TGTGCCAGTAGTCGACGGCCTAGCTCCTACGAGCAGTACTTC. Translation gives CASSRRPSSYEQYF.

The chain couples TRBV5-4 to TRBJ2-7; possibly TRBD2 for D (5 bases). The CDR3 is 14 residues long. Per the germline V gene, CDR1 is SGHNT and CDR2 is YYREEE (reference sequence). Trimming took off 4 bases at V and 6 bases at J, with 17 bases between the two ends. This chain's CDR3 is CASSDPGRPFEQYF. Written as DNA, the CDR3 is TGTGCCAGCAGCGACCCGGGGAGACCTTTCGAGCAGTACTTC.

This clone has a count of ten or more. The chain couples TRBV5-1 to TRBJ1-6; D is undetermined. Germline assignment: CDR1 SGHRS and CDR2 YFSETQ. The ends were cut back, 6 bases at V and 7 bases at J, with 11 bases in the middle. The CDR3 consists of 13 residues. The CDR3 nucleotides read TGCGCCAGCAACGACGGAGGGAATTCACCCCTCCACTTT. It codes for CASNDGGNSPLHF.

J is TRBJ1-4 and V is TRBV5-6; D is possibly TRBD1 (5 bases). Germline lookup yields CDR1 SGHDT and CDR2 YYEEEE. This CDR3 comprises 13 residues. The ends were cut back, 9 bases at V and 8 bases at J, with 17 bases in the middle. The CDR3 loop is CATLSWGGEKLFF. The CDR3 region has the DNA TGTGCCACCCTTTCGTGGGGCGGAGAAAAACTGTTTTTT.

In regard to this clone: This sample includes further DNA sequences coding for the same CDR3. The chain has TRBV5-1 and TRBJ1-4; 9 positions agree with TRBD1. Germline CDR1 reads SGHRS; CDR2 reads YFSETQ. This CDR3 is built from 14 residues. Unmatched junction bases numbered 4, after V lost 3 bases and J lost 7 bases. CDR3 sequence: CASSYGQGREKLFF. DNA for the CDR3: TGCGCCAGCAGCTATGGACAGGGGCGTGAAAAACTGTTTTTT. Full variable domain (rest looked up from reference TRBV5-1 and TRBJ1-4): KAGVTQTPRYLIKTRGQQVTLSCSPISGHRSVSWYQQTPGQGLQFLFEYFSETQRNKGNFPGRFSGRQFSNSRSEMNVSTLELGDSALYLCASSYGQGREKLFFGSGTQLSVL.

The J gene is TRBJ1-6, the V gene TRBV4-1, with 7 positions matching TRBD1. CDR1 and CDR2 (germline): MGHRA, YSYEKL. The CDR3 extends over 18 amino acids. V lost 4 bases, J lost 0 bases, and 9 bases stayed unmatched. In nucleotides, the CDR3 is TGCGCCAGCAGCCTTCTCGCACAGGGGAGCTCCTATAATTCACCCCTCCACTTT. Translation gives CASSLLAQGSSYNSPLHF.

The chain has TRBV15 and TRBJ1-5; D possibly corresponds to TRBD1 (6 bases). Germline-derived CDR1 and CDR2 are LNHNV and YYDKDF (reference sequence). Trimming removed 6 bases from V and 1 base from J, with 13 bases in between. There are 15 residues in the CDR3. CDR3 nucleotide sequence: TGTGCCACCAGGGAGGTCAGGGGAAGCAATCAGCCCCAGCATTTT. Encoded protein: CATREVRGSNQPQHF.